This TCR beta chain was sequenced for a study of T cell changes during pregnancy in multiple sclerosis. Produced via immunoSEQ multiplex PCR; TCRdb's table is partial and in-frame only. This sample yields 95,000 to 150,000 clones, of which about 94% are seen a single time; roughly 6.2% belongs to the top ten. Germline CDR1 SGHAT, CDR2 FQNNGV. The length of the CDR3 is 17 residues. The J segment lost 2 bases and the V segment lost 6 bases, leaving 13 bases of the junction unmatched. The rearrangement uses TRBV11-2 and TRBJ2-3; 8 bases fit TRBD1. The source is a female donor with multiple sclerosis, enrolled in a pregnancy study. Sequenced material: peripheral blood, taken before pregnancy. The DNA of the CDR3 is TGTGCCAGCAGAACGACCGGGACAGGCGGCACCACAGATACGCAGTATTTT. Encoded protein: CASRTTGTGGTTDTQYF.